This TCR beta chain was sequenced in a study of T cell responses to AZD1222 COVID-19 vaccine. Whole-study findings and limits: Repertoires were sampled only after the peak T cell response. Close to half of spike-specific TCRs reportedly recognize unmutated variant regions. Among the donors, most were white British and more were female, and clonal diversity was possibly underestimated. Two AZD1222 doses significantly raised spike-specific TCR breadth and depth over controls.

Some clones are missing from TCRdb's copy, which holds only in-frame ones; the method was immunoSEQ multiplex PCR. The table has about 150,000 clones, 90% to 95% seen once. In regard to this clone: Its antigen is unidentified.

The origin of this receptor is an adult who received the AZD1222 COVID-19 vaccine. Material: peripheral blood, obtained 28 days after the second AZD1222 dose.

The CDR3 coding sequence is TGCGCCAGCAGCCACCTATCGGGACAGGGTCCAGATACGCAGTATTTT. The encoded protein is CASSHLSGQGPDTQYF. V usage is TRBV4-1 and J usage is TRBJ2-3, with TRBD1 matching over 9 bases. The J segment lost 4 bases and the V segment lost 3 bases, leaving 8 bases of the junction unmatched. CDR3 length equals 16 residues. Germline CDR1 is MGHRA and CDR2 is YSYEKL.